This is a list of T cell receptor beta chains from one sample in a study of T cell responses to AZD1222 COVID-19 vaccine. The table came from immunoSEQ multiplex PCR; TCRdb's copy has only in-frame clones and leaves some out. The sample contains 140,000 to 150,000 clones, roughly 91% of which appear only once. The sequences come from peripheral blood, collected on day 0 of AZD1222 vaccination. These receptor sequences come from an adult in good health. Both conserved end residues are part of each CDR3. D genes are given only for firm matches. Size values are once, few and many counts, or a class for expanded clones, and some rows have none.

clone_size	v_call	d_call	j_call	cdr3_aa	cdr3_nt
-	TRBV18	TRBD2	TRBJ2-3	CASSPFSGGTDTQYF	TGTGCCAGCTCACCATTTAGCGGGGGCACAGATACGCAGTATTTT
-	TRBV3-1/TRBV3-2	-	TRBJ2-5	CASSELGGGPRETQYF	TGTGCCAGCAGCGAACTAGGGGGAGGGCCGAGGGAGACCCAGTACTTC
-	TRBV6-5	-	TRBJ1-2	CASSSSRASPYGYTF	TGTGCCAGCAGTTCCTCCCGGGCCTCCCCCTATGGCTACACCTTC
-	TRBV6-1	TRBD1	TRBJ1-1	CASSEHRGAGVTEAFF	TGTGCCAGCAGTGAGCACAGGGGCGCGGGGGTCACTGAAGCTTTCTTT
-	TRBV18	-	TRBJ1-1	CASSPYRESNTEAFF	TGTGCCAGCTCGCCCTACAGGGAGTCGAACACTGAAGCTTTCTTT
-	TRBV27	TRBD1	TRBJ1-6	CASSSRQGAPYNSPLHF	TGTGCCAGCAGTTCCAGACAGGGGGCTCCCTATAATTCACCCCTCCACTTT
-	TRBV18	-	TRBJ2-2	CASSPSSGELFF	TGTGCCAGCTCACCCTCCAGCGGGGAGCTGTTTTTT
-	TRBV18	-	TRBJ2-3	CASSLGTDTQYF	TGTGCCAGCTCACTCGGCACAGATACGCAGTATTTT
-	TRBV9	-	TRBJ1-5	CASSPGVVNQPQHF	TGTGCCAGCAGCCCGGGGGTGGTCAATCAGCCCCAGCATTTT
-	TRBV5-1	TRBD1	TRBJ2-5	CASTDRGQGETQYF	TGCGCCAGCACCGACAGGGGTCAAGGAGAGACCCAGTACTTC
once	TRBV3-1/TRBV3-2	-	TRBJ1-1	CASSRLIGAKAEAFF	TGTGCCAGCAGCCGCCTTATTGGGGCTAAGGCTGAAGCTTTCTTT
-	TRBV27	TRBD1	TRBJ2-7	CASSLLQGKRYEQYF	TGTGCCAGCAGTTTACTACAGGGGAAACGCTACGAGCAGTACTTC
-	TRBV27	-	TRBJ2-1	CASSLSGRNEQFF	TGTGCCAGCAGTTTATCAGGACGCAATGAGCAGTTCTTC
-	TRBV15	-	TRBJ1-2	CATSRGGGGYTF	TGTGCCACCAGCAGAGGTGGGGGAGGCTACACCTTC
-	TRBV4-1	-	TRBJ1-2	CASSHPGTGGYTF	TGCGCCAGCAGCCACCCCGGGACTGGGGGCTACACCTTC
-	TRBV7-3	-	TRBJ2-1	CASSLSASWGYNEQFF	TGTGCCAGCAGCTTATCAGCATCCTGGGGGTACAATGAGCAGTTCTTC
-	TRBV13	TRBD1	TRBJ1-1	CASSFGQGNTEAFF	TGTGCCAGCAGCTTTGGACAGGGAAACACTGAAGCTTTCTTT
-	TRBV11-2	TRBD2	TRBJ2-1	CASSFTSGITPEQFF	TGTGCCAGCAGCTTTACTAGCGGGATAACCCCTGAGCAGTTCTTC
-	TRBV25-1	-	TRBJ2-2	CASTEPPGELFF	TGTGCCAGCACCGAACCCCCCGGGGAGCTGTTTTTT
-	TRBV7-3	-	TRBJ2-1	CASSLKLVGHLDEQFF	TGTGCCAGCAGCTTAAAATTAGTGGGACATCTCGATGAGCAGTTCTTC
-	TRBV30	-	TRBJ1-1	CACEVRRTEAFF	TGTGCCTGCGAGGTCCGGAGGACTGAAGCTTTCTTT
-	TRBV15	-	TRBJ1-4	CATSRARQLGKLFF	TGTGCCACCAGCAGAGCTAGGCAGTTGGGAAAACTGTTTTTT
-	TRBV28	-	TRBJ1-1	CASSFDTGEAFF	TGTGCCAGCAGTTTTGACACGGGTGAAGCTTTCTTT
-	TRBV4-1	-	TRBJ1-5	CASSHQAGQPQHF	TGCGCCAGCAGCCACCAGGCGGGTCAGCCCCAGCATTTT
-	TRBV3-1/TRBV3-2	TRBD2	TRBJ2-7	CASSLTGTSSYEQYF	TGTGCCAGCAGCCTGACCGGGACTAGCTCGTACGAGCAGTACTTC
-	TRBV27	TRBD1	TRBJ1-4	CASSLYGTVNEKLFF	TGTGCCAGCAGTTTATATGGGACAGTTAATGAAAAACTGTTTTTT
-	TRBV5-1	TRBD1	TRBJ2-5	CASSFPRTGGRETQYF	TGCGCCAGCAGCTTTCCTCGCACAGGGGGCAGGGAGACCCAGTACTTC
-	TRBV9	TRBD2	TRBJ2-6	CASSPPGGMSGANVLTF	TGTGCCAGCAGCCCCCCGGGAGGAATGTCTGGGGCCAACGTCCTGACTTTC
-	TRBV5-4	TRBD2	TRBJ2-3	CAFGASGGLDTQYF	TGTGCCTTTGGGGCTAGCGGGGGATTAGATACGCAGTATTTT
medium-sized	TRBV7-9	TRBD2	TRBJ2-1	CASSLRGLAGTHNEQFF	TGTGCCAGCAGCTTACGGGGACTAGCGGGAACCCACAATGAGCAGTTCTTC
-	TRBV10-3	TRBD1	TRBJ2-7	CATGDSSYEQYF	TGTGCCACCGGGGACAGCTCCTACGAGCAGTACTTC
-	TRBV5-6	-	TRBJ2-1	CASSLVGNNEQFF	TGTGCCAGCAGCTTGGTGGGGAACAATGAGCAGTTCTTC
-	TRBV12-3/TRBV12-4	-	TRBJ2-2	CASSPAGAGELFF	TGTGCCAGCAGTCCCGCCGGGGCCGGGGAGCTGTTTTTT
-	TRBV29-1	TRBD1	TRBJ2-7	CSAATGLHEQYF	TGCAGCGCCGCGACAGGGCTGCACGAGCAGTACTTC
-	TRBV5-1	TRBD2	TRBJ2-7	CASSLGGGPYEQYF	TGCGCCAGCAGCTTGGGGGGGGGACCCTACGAGCAGTACTTC
-	TRBV7-6	TRBD1	TRBJ1-1	CASSPRVEGADTEAFF	TGTGCCAGCAGCCCGCGGGTAGAGGGGGCGGACACTGAAGCTTTCTTT
-	TRBV6-5	-	TRBJ1-1	CASTPPGALATEAFF	TGTGCCAGCACTCCCCCGGGTGCGTTGGCCACTGAAGCTTTCTTT
-	TRBV18	TRBD1	TRBJ1-5	CASSPTQGYGQPQHF	TGTGCCAGCTCACCAACACAGGGGTACGGTCAGCCCCAGCATTTT
-	TRBV10-1	-	TRBJ2-2	CASSEKRAGLNTGELFF	TGCGCCAGCAGTGAAAAGCGTGCGGGCCTGAACACCGGGGAGCTGTTTTTT
-	TRBV29-1	-	TRBJ2-5	CSVDKGGETQYF	TGCAGCGTTGACAAGGGGGGTGAGACCCAGTACTTC
once	TRBV10-3	-	TRBJ1-5	CAIRGADTQPQHF	TGTGCCATCAGAGGGGCCGATACGCAGCCCCAGCATTTT
-	TRBV7-3	-	TRBJ1-5	CASSPQRGNQPQHF	TGTGCCAGCAGCCCCCAGAGGGGCAATCAGCCCCAGCATTTT
-	TRBV2	-	TRBJ2-7	CASSASRGYEQYF	TGTGCCAGCAGTGCCAGCAGGGGCTACGAGCAGTACTTC
-	TRBV9	-	TRBJ2-2	CASSPVGSGELFF	TGTGCCAGCAGCCCAGTGGGTTCCGGGGAGCTGTTTTTT
-	TRBV5-6	-	TRBJ1-1	CASSRRLEGWEAFF	TGTGCCAGCAGCCGTCGTCTCGAGGGTTGGGAAGCTTTCTTT
-	TRBV5-6	TRBD2	TRBJ2-1	CASSSGLVLEQFF	TGTGCCAGCAGTTCCGGACTAGTTCTTGAGCAGTTCTTC
-	TRBV7-9	-	TRBJ1-5	CASSLGVGQGYNQPQHF	TGTGCCAGCAGCTTAGGGGTGGGGCAGGGATATAATCAGCCCCAGCATTTT
-	TRBV5-6	TRBD1	TRBJ1-1	CASSFTGTAEAFF	TGTGCCAGCAGTTTTACCGGGACAGCCGAAGCTTTCTTT
-	TRBV5-1	TRBD1	TRBJ2-7	CASRTGTGAYEQYF	TGCGCCAGCCGGACCGGGACAGGGGCCTACGAGCAGTACTTC
-	TRBV11-2	-	TRBJ2-5	CASSFSETQYF	TGTGCCAGCAGCTTTTCCGAGACCCAGTACTTC
-	TRBV7-3	-	TRBJ2-2	CASSLALTAGELFF	TGTGCCAGCAGCTTAGCCTTAACGGCCGGGGAGCTGTTTTTT
-	TRBV29-1	TRBD2	TRBJ2-2	CSVETSGMNTGELFF	TGCAGCGTTGAGACTAGCGGGATGAACACCGGGGAGCTGTTTTTT
-	TRBV24-1	-	TRBJ2-2	CATSDLPDTGELFF	TGTGCCACCAGTGATTTGCCTGACACCGGGGAGCTGTTTTTT
-	TRBV5-1	TRBD2	TRBJ2-3	CASSLLSSGSTDTQYF	TGCGCCAGCAGCTTGTTGTCTAGCGGGAGTACAGATACGCAGTATTTT
-	TRBV9	-	TRBJ2-5	CASSVVPVGTQYF	TGTGCCAGCAGCGTAGTGCCCGTAGGGACCCAGTACTTC